Presented here are 30 T cell receptor beta chains from one specimen sequenced in a study of blood T cell repertoires in COVID-19. Data came from immunoSEQ multiplex PCR; TCRdb stores just in-frame clones and leaves some out. The sample lists roughly 57,000 clones, about 76% seen once, with around 43% in the top ten. Sequenced material: peripheral blood. The receptors here all came from a man aged 65 to 85 with active or convalescent COVID-19.

In DNA, the CDR3 is TGTGCCAGTAGTCCCCGGGGTAGCGGGGCCCCGAGGGATACGCAGTATTTT. Amino acids: CASSPRGSGAPRDTQYF. The chain employs TRBV19 and TRBJ2-3; 8 bases are a match to TRBD2. CDR3 size: 17 residues. The V and J ends lost 5 bases and 6 bases, in that order; junction bases with no gene match: 16. From germline, CDR1 is LNHDA and CDR2 SQIVND (reference sequence).

The CDR3 coding sequence is TGTGCCAGCAGCTTTGAAGGGGTTGGCTATGGCTACACCTTC. It is translated as CASSFEGVGYGYTF. The V call is TRBV11-2, the J call TRBJ1-2, with D maybe TRBD1 (5 bases). Germline V CDR1 and CDR2: SGHAT, FQNNGV. The CDR3 runs 14 residues. The V and J ends lost 3 bases and 4 bases respectively, with 12 bases between them.

Only a few counts were recorded for this clone. V is TRBV6-2 or TRBV6-3 and J is TRBJ2-3, with 8 bases fitting TRBD2. After removal of 7 bases from V and 6 bases from J, the junction contained 18 bases not matched to a gene. The CDR3 is 17 amino acids. Germline CDR1 MNHEY, CDR2 SVGEGT. CDR3 sequence (DNA): TGTGCCAGCACCCCCGGCGGTAGCGGGGCGAAGTCGGATACGCAGTATTTT. It yields the protein CASTPGGSGAKSDTQYF.

The rearrangement joins TRBV3-1 (or the pseudogene TRBV3-2) to TRBJ2-2, with TRBD1 matching over 9 bases. The CDR3 spans 15 residues. V dropped 6 bases and J dropped 0; count of bases not matched to a gene: 2. The V gene's germline CDR1 is LGHDT and CDR2 YNNKEL (reference sequence). The CDR3 DNA follows: TGTGCCAGCAGACAGGGGGCTGCGAACACCGGGGAGCTGTTTTTT. Protein: CASRQGAANTGELFF.

The V and J genes are TRBV13 and TRBJ1-1; possible D gene TRBD1, 6 bases. Trimming stripped 5 bases from V and 5 bases from J, with 18 bases between. The CDR3 spans 15 residues. Germline CDR1 and CDR2: PRHDT and FYEKMQ (reference sequence). The CDR3 reads CASSRGGRVLTEAFF. The CDR3 DNA sequence: TGTGCCAGCAGCCGCGGGGGCAGGGTGCTGACTGAAGCTTTCTTT.

The V gene is TRBV7-3, the J gene TRBJ2-7; maybe TRBD1 (5 bases). Germline V gene lookup returns CDR1 SGHTA and CDR2 FQGTGA. Trimming removed 3 bases from V and 6 bases from J, with 12 bases in between. The length of the CDR3 is 13 residues. The CDR3 sequence: CASSFGASSEQYF. The DNA of the CDR3 is TGTGCCAGCAGCTTTGGGGCCAGCTCCGAGCAGTACTTC.

The chain joins TRBV5-4 to TRBJ2-3; a possible D gene is TRBD1 (5 bases). CDR3 size: 15 residues. V lost 2 bases and J lost 5, with 15 bases in between. CDR1 SGHNT and CDR2 YYREEE come from the germline V gene (reference sequence). CDR3 amino acids: CASSFGARAIDTQYF. CDR3 in DNA: TGTGCCAGCAGCTTTGGGGCCAGGGCCATAGATACGCAGTATTTT. The complete variable domain, with remaining parts taken from reference TRBV5-4 and TRBJ2-3, reads ETGVTQSPTHLIKTRGQQVTLRCSSQSGHNTVSWYQQALGQGPQFIFQYYREEENGRGNFPPRFSGLQFPNYSSELNVNALELDDSALYLCASSFGARAIDTQYFGPGTRLTVL.

The chain links TRBV7-8 to TRBJ1-1, with D possibly being TRBD1 (5 bases). V lost 4 bases and J lost 1, with 10 bases in between. The CDR3 covers 14 residues. Germline assignment: CDR1 SGHVS and CDR2 FQNEAQ. The CDR3 spells CASSWGGQNTEAFF. The CDR3 coding sequence is TGTGCCAGCAGCTGGGGAGGACAGAACACTGAAGCTTTCTTT.

The rearrangement uses TRBV2 and TRBJ2-7; the D is unclear. Germline CDR1 reads SNHLY; CDR2 reads FYNNEI. This CDR3 contains 11 residues. V lost 6 bases and J 2 bases, leaving 5 bases between the germline ends. CDR3 nucleotide sequence: TGTGCCAGCAGCTTCGCCTACGAGCAGTACTTC. Protein: CASSFAYEQYF.

This rearrangement joins TRBV28 to TRBJ1-5, with 7 bases matching TRBD1. The CDR3 loop spans 16 amino acids. Trimming removed 1 base from V and 3 bases from J; junction bases left unmatched: 6. CDR1 is MDHEN, CDR2 SYDVKM, per germline. For the CDR3, the DNA is TGTGCCAGCAGTTTATTCCGACAGGGTACCAATCAGCCCCAGCATTTT. This sequence encodes CASSLFRQGTNQPQHF.

The genes are TRBV28 and TRBJ1-2; 10 nucleotides align to TRBD1. This CDR3 is built from 16 residues. With 5 bases clipped from V and 5 bases from J, the junction kept 11 bases outside the gene matches. Per germline, CDR1 MDHEN and CDR2 SYDVKM. This chain's CDR3 is CASSGDRGRTVYGYTF. The DNA for the CDR3 is TGTGCCAGCAGTGGTGACAGGGGGCGCACTGTTTATGGCTACACCTTC.

J is TRBJ1-6 and V is TRBV29-1; a possible D gene is TRBD1 (5 bases). The V gene's germline CDR1 is SQVTM and CDR2 ANQGSEA. The CDR3 covers 14 residues. Trimming removed 5 bases from V and 7 bases from J, with 15 bases in between. The CDR3 is CSVTTGTKNSPLHF. CDR3 bases: TGCAGCGTTACAACCGGGACTAAGAATTCACCCCTCCACTTT. Full variable domain (missing parts from reference TRBV29-1 and TRBJ1-6): SAVISQKPSRDICQRGTSLTIQCQVDSQVTMMFWYRQQPGQSLTLIATANQGSEATYESGFVIDKFPISRPNLTFSTLTVSNMSPEDSSIYLCSVTTGTKNSPLHFGNGTRLTVT.

This sequence joins TRBV14 and TRBJ1-2; 7 bases agree with TRBD1. CDR3 length: 13 residues. Germline loops: CDR1 SGHDN, CDR2 FVKESK. The ends lost 8 bases at V and 0 bases at J; junction bases unmatched: 3. The CDR3 DNA is TGTGCCAGCCAGAGGGGGCCTAACTATGGCTACACCTTC. The encoded protein is CASQRGPNYGYTF.

CDR3 region: CASTLRQGGEAFF. In DNA form, the CDR3 reads TGTGCCAGCACCCTCCGACAGGGAGGTGAAGCTTTCTTT. The chain links TRBV6-5 to TRBJ1-1, with TRBD1 matching over 7 bases. This CDR3 region has 13 residues. Germline trimming cut 7 bases from V and 7 bases from J; bases unmatched to any gene: 9. Per the germline V gene, CDR1 is MNHEY and CDR2 is SVGAGI.

The chain links TRBV6-6 to TRBJ2-3; 8 nucleotides align to TRBD2. This CDR3 spans 15 amino acids. The V gene's germline CDR1 is MNHNY and CDR2 SVGAGI (reference sequence). V trimming: 2 bases; J trimming: 5 bases; junction bases outside the gene matches: 6. CDR3 in amino acids: CASSYALADLDTQYF. CDR3 nucleotide sequence: TGTGCCAGCAGTTACGCACTAGCGGACCTAGATACGCAGTATTTT.

The chain has TRBV11-2 and TRBJ2-1; 8 positions match TRBD1. Germline CDR1 reads SGHAT; CDR2 reads FQNNGV. The CDR3 is made up of 16 amino acids. V lost 5 bases to trimming and J lost 4 bases; unmatched junction nucleotides: 10. The CDR3, as DNA: TGTGCCAGCAGCCCAAGCTCTACAGGGGGGTACAATGAGCAGTTCTTC. Protein: CASSPSSTGGYNEQFF.

The rearrangement links TRBV5-6 to TRBJ2-3; D is possibly TRBD2 (6 bases). This CDR3 region has 17 residues. Per germline, CDR1 SGHDT and CDR2 YYEEEE. Trimming removed 2 bases from V and 3 bases from J, with 19 bases in between. CDR3 sequence (DNA): TGTGCCAGCAGCTTTCCGGGACTCAGATTTTCAACAGATACGCAGTATTTT. It yields the protein CASSFPGLRFSTDTQYF. The whole variable domain, filled in from reference TRBV5-6 and TRBJ2-3, reads DAGVTQSPTHLIKTRGQQVTLRCSPKSGHDTVSWYQQALGQGPQFIFQYYEEEERQRGNFPDRFSGHQFPNYSSELNVNALLLGDSALYLCASSFPGLRFSTDTQYFGPGTRLTVL.

This CDR3 reads CASSEGRENIQYF. As DNA, the CDR3 is TGTGCCAGCAGTGAAGGTCGAGAAAACATTCAGTACTTC. This chain connects TRBV2 to TRBJ2-4, with unresolved D. CDR1 SNHLY and CDR2 FYNNEI come from the germline V gene. This CDR3 region has 13 residues. Trimming cost V 1 base and J 5 bases, with 6 bases left between them.

The J gene is TRBJ1-4, the V gene TRBV9, with D perhaps matching TRBD1 (6 bases). The germline CDR1 and CDR2 sequences are SGDLS and YYNGEE. Trimming removed 3 bases from V and 5 bases from J, with 11 bases in between. This CDR3 is built from 14 residues. The CDR3 DNA follows: TGTGCCAGCAGCGAGGGACACAAAAATGAAAAACTGTTTTTT. It encodes CASSEGHKNEKLFF.

The chain uses TRBV18 and TRBJ1-2; 10 bases match TRBD1. V was clipped by 3 bases and J by 4 bases; unmatched bases: 11. Germline assignment: CDR1 KGHSH and CDR2 LQKENI. CDR3 length equals 17 residues. The CDR3 region is CASSPRDRGTNLYGYTF. Written as DNA, the CDR3 is TGTGCCAGCTCACCCCGGGACAGGGGAACCAATCTCTATGGCTACACCTTC.

The table lists this clone with a count of one. This chain uses TRBV7-9 with TRBJ2-3; 10 bases fit TRBD2. The CDR3 length is 15 residues. Germline lookup yields CDR1 SEHNR and CDR2 FQNEAQ (reference sequence). V trimming: 5 bases; J trimming: 2 bases; junction bases outside the gene matches: 4. The CDR3 DNA follows: TGTGCCAGCAGCCCCACTAGCGGGGTCACAGATACGCAGTATTTT. Protein product: CASSPTSGVTDTQYF.

This clone occurred a few times. The gene calls are TRBV6-1 and TRBJ1-2; a weak D match, TRBD1 (5 bases). V was pared by 5 bases and J by 5 bases, with 15 bases between. CDR3 length equals 14 residues. Germline-derived CDR1 and CDR2 are MNHNS and SASEGT. The CDR3 DNA is TGTGCCAGCAGTATGTCTCAGACAGCATATGGCTACACCTTC. Translated, it gives CASSMSQTAYGYTF.

This chain uses TRBV4-3 with TRBJ2-5; a weak D match, TRBD1 (7 bases). Trimming pared 4 bases from V and 1 base from J, leaving 13 bases between. The CDR3 has 15 amino acids. CDR1 LGHNA and CDR2 YSLEER come from the germline V gene. CDR3 coding DNA: TGCGCCAGCAGCCTCAGGAGGGACAGCCAAGAGACCCAGTACTTC. It specifies CASSLRRDSQETQYF.

J is TRBJ2-2 and V is TRBV10-3; 8 nucleotides line up with TRBD1. The length of the CDR3 is 15 residues. Germline-derived CDR1 and CDR2 are ENHRY and SYGVKD. Germline trimming cut 5 bases from V and 0 bases from J; bases unmatched to any gene: 2. The CDR3 DNA follows: TGTGCCATCAGTAAGGGACAGGCGAACACCGGGGAGCTGTTTTTT. Translated: CAISKGQANTGELFF.

The V and J genes are TRBV27 and TRBJ2-7; possible D gene TRBD1, 6 bases. The germline V gene encodes CDR1 MNHEY and CDR2 SMNVEV (reference sequence). This CDR3 contains 14 residues. The V end lost 6 bases, the J end lost 2 bases, and 14 bases lay between the germline ends. CDR3 sequence (DNA): TGTGCCAGCAGCCAGGGGATTCGGGCCTACGAGCAGTACTTC. Translated, it gives CASSQGIRAYEQYF.

The gene calls are TRBV12-5 and TRBJ2-7; D perhaps matches TRBD2 (5 bases). V dropped 1 base and J dropped 6 bases, with 19 bases sitting between them. The CDR3 extends over 16 amino acids. The V gene's germline CDR1 is LGHNT and CDR2 FRNRAP. CDR3 protein: CASGLEIGIAMGEQYF. The CDR3 bases are TGTGCTAGTGGTTTGGAAATCGGGATAGCAATGGGCGAGCAGTACTTC.

The CDR3 is CASSPPGEKLFF. CDR3 bases: TGTGCCAGCAGCCCCCCAGGAGAAAAACTGTTTTTT. This chain links TRBV7-2 with TRBJ1-4; D remains unclear. Trimming took off 5 bases at V and 8 bases at J, with 9 bases between the two ends. The CDR3 loop spans 12 amino acids. Germline V lookup: CDR1 SGHTA, CDR2 FQGNSA.

This clone was detected only once. The chain couples TRBV27 to TRBJ1-1, with TRBD1 matching 10 bases. The CDR3 sequence is 14 residues long. The junction had 4 bases not matched to a gene; V was cut back by 5 bases and J by 4 bases. Germline CDR1 reads MNHEY; CDR2 reads SMNVEV (reference sequence). The CDR3 loop reads CASSHRDRGTEAFF. CDR3 sequence (DNA): TGTGCCAGCAGTCACCGGGACAGGGGCACTGAAGCTTTCTTT.

The chain joins TRBV25-1 to TRBJ2-2; perhaps TRBD2 as D (5 bases). V shed 2 bases and J shed 0 bases, with 10 bases lying between them. This CDR3 is 16 amino acids long. Looked up from germline, CDR1 is MGHDK and CDR2 is SYGVNS. The CDR3 sequence is CASSEGGRANTGELFF. CDR3 coding DNA: TGTGCCAGCAGTGAAGGAGGACGGGCGAACACCGGGGAGCTGTTTTTT.

This clone was counted a single time. The identical CDR3 is also encoded by other nucleotide sequences in the sample. The chain combines TRBV29-1 with TRBJ1-1; D might be TRBD1 (6 bases). This CDR3 spans 12 amino acids. Germline loops: CDR1 SQVTM, CDR2 ANQGSEA. The germline V and J ends were trimmed by 7 bases and 0 bases, with 9 bases remaining between them. In nucleotides, the CDR3 is TGCAGCGCCGGACAGATGAACACTGAAGCTTTCTTT. Amino acid sequence: CSAGQMNTEAFF.